This T cell receptor (beta chain) stems from a study of blood T cells in healthy people across ages. Aged about 6 to 95, donors were systemically healthy Caucasians from Russia. The V gene end was trimmed by 4 bases and the J gene end by 3 bases; junction bases not matched to a gene: 6. The CDR3 consists of 15 residues. Germline CDR1 is KGHSH and CDR2 is LQKENI. Study-wide results and limits: Those diversity estimates obtained from one million T cells were thought to be underestimates. Naive T cell percentage by flow cytometry tracked strongly with beta diversity.

For this clonotype: Antigen: not known.

A J-beta primer mix and a sample-barcoded 5' primer were used in a second PCR of roughly 6 to 12 cycles. TCRdb ran MiXCR on the 5' RACE reads and lists one entry per CDR3 protein. The sample gives 780,000 or so distinct CDR3 sequences, less than 70% of which show up once; 41% is in the top ten. The material sequenced was blood. The chain combines TRBV18 with TRBJ2-7, with 10 bases matching TRBD1. The clonotype originates from a man older than 75 in good health. CDR3 loop: CASSQDRGKNYEQYF. CDR3 bases: TGTGCCAGCTCACAGGACAGGGGGAAGAACTACGAGCAGTACTTC.